A selection of T cell receptor beta chains follows, all from one sample in a study of T-cell reconstitution after alpha-beta-depleted transplantation in children. Using its own MiXCR run on the PCR reads, TCRdb lists one record per CDR3 protein. The data hold 600,000 or so distinct CDR3 sequences, with more than 20% observed a single time. This sample comprised PBMCs, mostly from graft donor cells, obtained 360 days after TCRalphabeta/CD19-depleted stem cell transplant. The receptors shown here come from a boy under three years old who had a stem cell transplant for acute myeloid leukemia, so the T cells may come from the graft donor. The CDR3 runs from the conserved cysteine through the conserved F or W. D genes are given only for firm matches. Not all rows give a size; the values are once, few, many and, for expanded clones, a class.

TRBD2 | TRBJ2-1 | TRBV7-9 | few | CASSSLAVANEQFF | TGTGCCAGCAGCTCACTAGCGGTTGCCAATGAGCAGTTCTTC
TRBD2 | TRBJ2-1 | TRBV2 | . | CASSDSGGYNEQFF | TGTGCCAGCAGTGATAGCGGGGGGTACAATGAGCAGTTCTTC
. | TRBJ2-3 | TRBV4-3 | few | CASSPSASGYTDTQYF | TGCGCCAGCAGCCCATCCGCCAGCGGGTACACAGATACGCAGTATTTT
. | TRBJ1-5 | TRBV12-3/TRBV12-4 | few | CASRTDGSNQPQHF | TGTGCCAGCAGGACAGACGGTAGCAATCAGCCCCAGCATTTT
. | TRBJ1-1 | TRBV10-3 | few | CAISESREAYTEAFF | TGTGCCATCAGTGAGTCACGGGAGGCGTACACTGAAGCTTTCTTT
. | TRBJ2-1 | TRBV20-1 | many | CSARVTSSSYNEQFF | TGCAGTGCTAGAGTGACCTCCAGCTCCTACAATGAGCAGTTCTTC
. | TRBJ1-3 | TRBV4-3 | . | CASSQWGLLDTIYF | TGCGCCAGCAGCCAATGGGGCTTACTGGACACCATATATTTT
TRBD2 | TRBJ2-1 | TRBV20-1 | few | CSANGLAGASSYNEQFF | TGCAGTGCCAATGGACTAGCGGGGGCCAGCTCCTACAATGAGCAGTTCTTC
TRBD2 | TRBJ2-1 | TRBV18 | . | CASSPSGLAGEQFF | TGTGCCAGCTCACCATCGGGACTAGCTGGTGAGCAGTTCTTC
. | TRBJ1-1 | TRBV20-1 | . | CSASSTVNTEAFF | TGCAGTGCCAGCTCGACAGTGAACACTGAAGCTTTCTTT
TRBD1 | TRBJ2-7 | TRBV12-5 | . | CASGLIPGRDRLYEQYF | TGTGCTAGTGGTTTGATTCCTGGCCGGGACAGGCTCTACGAGCAGTACTTC
TRBD1 | TRBJ1-2 | TRBV5-1 | . | CASSLETGTAIYGYTF | TGCGCCAGCAGCTTGGAAACCGGGACAGCCATCTATGGCTACACCTTC
. | TRBJ2-7 | TRBV10-3 | many | CAISSTESYEQYF | TGTGCCATCAGTAGTACAGAGTCCTACGAGCAGTACTTC
. | TRBJ2-5 | TRBV20-1 | . | CSARDSGKTVYF | TGCAGTGCTAGAGATTCTGGGAAGACAGTTTACTTC
TRBD2 | TRBJ2-3 | TRBV12-3/TRBV12-4 | many | CASSPSGGVTDTQYF | TGTGCCAGCAGTCCTAGCGGGGGGGTCACAGATACGCAGTATTTT
TRBD2 | TRBJ2-3 | TRBV28 | . | CASRPTSGGAADTQYF | TGTGCCAGCAGACCGACTAGCGGGGGGGCAGCAGATACGCAGTATTTT
TRBD1 | TRBJ1-2 | TRBV6-5 | . | CASSYSDRGRSGYTF | TGTGCCAGCAGTTACTCGGACAGGGGGCGATCCGGCTACACCTTC
. | TRBJ2-5 | TRBV24-1 | many | CATSDLWWGQETQYF | TGTGCCACCAGTGATTTGTGGTGGGGGCAAGAGACCCAGTACTTC
. | TRBJ1-1 | TRBV18 | few | CASSPQGREAFF | TGTGCCAGCTCACCGCAGGGGCGGGAAGCTTTCTTT
. | TRBJ2-3 | TRBV20-1 | many | CSAPGRNTDTQYF | TGCAGTGCCCCAGGCAGGAACACAGATACGCAGTATTTT
. | TRBJ2-3 | TRBV7-6 | many | CASSASDGLTDTQYF | TGTGCCAGCAGTGCTTCGGACGGACTCACAGATACGCAGTATTTT
. | TRBJ1-1 | TRBV18 | . | CASSPGVKGAFF | TGTGCCAGCTCACCCGGGGTGAAAGGCGCTTTCTTT
TRBD1 | TRBJ1-2 | TRBV12-3/TRBV12-4 | few | CASSRTGEIYGYTF | TGTGCCAGCAGCCGGACAGGGGAGATCTATGGCTACACCTTC
. | TRBJ1-1 | TRBV4-3 | many | CASSQEKMGAEAFF | TGCGCCAGCAGCCAAGAGAAGATGGGGGCTGAAGCTTTCTTT
. | TRBJ2-1 | TRBV4-3 | . | CASSPVVGAYNEQFF | TGCGCCAGCAGCCCCGTGGTAGGGGCCTACAATGAGCAGTTCTTC
. | TRBJ2-3 | TRBV7-3 | few | CASSGGGDLGTDTQYF | TGTGCCAGCAGCGGAGGAGGCGATTTGGGCACAGATACGCAGTATTTT
TRBD1 | TRBJ1-4 | TRBV20-1 | many | CSAPLTGTSEKLFF | TGCAGTGCGCCCCTGACAGGGACGAGTGAAAAACTGTTTTTT
. | TRBJ1-6 | TRBV20-1 | . | CSVMTTTYLGSPLHF | TGCAGTGTAATGACCACGACCTACTTGGGATCACCCCTCCACTTT
. | TRBJ2-5 | TRBV7-2 | many | CASSLDPPGPLETQYF | TGTGCCAGCAGCTTAGACCCCCCCGGGCCCCTAGAGACCCAGTACTTC
. | TRBJ2-1 | TRBV20-1 | many | CSARDSSGQSSYNEQFF | TGCAGTGCTAGAGACTCATCGGGACAAAGCTCCTACAATGAGCAGTTCTTC
. | TRBJ2-2 | TRBV6-2/TRBV6-3 | . | CASKGGQGTGELFF | TGTGCCAGCAAAGGGGGGCAAGGCACCGGGGAGCTGTTTTTT
TRBD2 | TRBJ2-1 | TRBV7-3 | . | CASSRKGLRGSYNEQFF | TGTGCCAGCAGCCGCAAGGGACTACGGGGCTCCTACAATGAGCAGTTCTTC
. | TRBJ2-3 | TRBV6-2/TRBV6-3 | . | CASSSRFQRGGDTQYF | TGTGCCAGCAGTTCGCGTTTTCAGAGAGGTGGAGATACGCAGTATTTT
. | TRBJ2-2 | TRBV7-3 | . | CASSLWGMENTGELFF | TGTGCCAGCAGCTTATGGGGGATGGAGAACACCGGGGAGCTGTTTTTT
. | TRBJ2-1 | TRBV7-2 | few | CASSFRGAGVNEQFF | TGTGCCAGCAGCTTCCGGGGGGCAGGAGTAAATGAGCAGTTCTTC
. | TRBJ1-4 | TRBV9 | . | CANTGLSKANEKLFF | TGTGCCAATACGGGACTCAGCAAAGCTAATGAAAAACTGTTTTTT
. | TRBJ2-1 | TRBV3-1 | many | CASSPGQIPKQFF | TGTGCCAGCAGCCCCGGACAGATCCCTAAGCAGTTCTTC
. | TRBJ2-5 | TRBV7-7 | . | CASSPGRYQETQYF | TGTGCCAGCAGCCCGGGACGGTATCAAGAGACCCAGTACTTC
. | TRBJ2-3 | TRBV20-1 | . | CSARVPSDTQYF | TGCAGTGCTAGAGTTCCGTCAGATACGCAGTATTTT
. | TRBJ1-1 | TRBV20-1 | few | CSARPGPERGEAFF | TGCAGTGCTAGACCGGGACCTGAAAGGGGTGAAGCTTTCTTT
TRBD1 | TRBJ2-2 | TRBV20-1 | many | CSALNRDRGPTGELFF | TGCAGTGCCCTAAACCGGGACAGGGGGCCCACCGGGGAGCTGTTTTTT
. | TRBJ2-1 | TRBV20-1 | . | CSLTRSSYNEQFF | TGCAGCCTAACAAGAAGCTCCTACAATGAGCAGTTCTTC
. | TRBJ2-4 | TRBV20-1 | few | CSARALTGLDPKNIQYF | TGCAGTGCTAGAGCCCTGACAGGTCTGGACCCTAAAAACATTCAGTACTTC
. | TRBJ2-1 | TRBV5-1 | many | CASRWEQFF | TGCGCCAGCAGATGGGAGCAGTTCTTC
TRBD2 | TRBJ2-1 | TRBV7-3 | . | CASSPTTRLAGGRNEQFF | TGTGCCAGCAGCCCGACTACCCGACTAGCGGGGGGGAGAAATGAGCAGTTCTTC
TRBD2 | TRBJ2-1 | TRBV3-1 | many | CASSQASGGAGEQFF | TGTGCCAGCAGCCAAGCTAGCGGGGGGGCAGGTGAGCAGTTCTTC
. | TRBJ1-5 | TRBV9 | few | CASSVGLDNQPQHF | TGTGCCAGCAGCGTAGGCCTAGACAATCAGCCCCAGCATTTT
. | TRBJ1-4 | TRBV6-5 | many | CASSYSRQVEKLFF | TGTGCCAGCAGTTACTCGAGACAGGTTGAAAAACTGTTTTTT
. | TRBJ1-1 | TRBV20-1 | many | CSPKQTNTEAFF | TGCAGTCCGAAACAGACAAACACTGAAGCTTTCTTT